This T cell receptor beta chain was sequenced for a study of human T cells and chemical hapten exposure. Overall study: TCR yields per sample varied, mainly owing to small pooled library volume differences.

Overall study findings and caveats: TCRs at high frequency, those above 1 in 1000, did not change with DPC sensitization.

Documented time point: pre-sensitization, week 0. Specified treatment: therapeutic diphenylcyclopropenone sensitization with weekly scalp DPC. Blood was collected ahead of every patch test applied. CDR3 length: 17 amino acids. Germline values: CDR1 MDHEN, CDR2 SYDVKM. V was trimmed by 3 bases and J by 7 bases, leaving 24 bases between them. This clonotype was detected ten times or more. Its target is unknown. Separate cDNA molecules received unique molecular identifiers, which the library attached to them. TCRdb reprocessed the RACE reads via MiXCR and lists one record per CDR3 protein. Of about 93,000 distinct CDR3 sequences in the sample, about 8% were seen once.

The TCR comes from a man in his forties with alopecia areata. Some clones in this sample may be carry-over from other donors' samples. The material sequenced was whole blood, taken in connection with sensitization to the hapten diphenylcyclopropenone (DPC). This chain links TRBV28 with TRBJ1-1; TRBD1 might be the D (5 bases). The CDR3 nucleotides read TGTGCCAGCAGTTTTGTCTATCTGGCAGGGACCCTCCATGAAGCTTTCTTT. Amino acid sequence: CASSFVYLAGTLHEAFF.